One sample yielded the 3 T cell receptor beta chains listed below, sequenced in a study of T cells after yellow fever vaccination. MiXCR, run by TCRdb on the 5' RACE reads, gives a single entry per CDR3 protein. The sample has 600,000 to 750,000 distinct CDR3 sequences, about 12% seen once. Sequenced here: PBMCs, sampled on the day of the yellow fever booster vaccination. Receptor source: a man aged 25 to 45 who received the YFV17D yellow fever vaccine.

This clonotype showed up many times. V usage is TRBV9 and J usage is TRBJ2-1; 7 bases are a match to TRBD2. J was trimmed by 12 bases and V by 0 bases; bases with no gene match: 9. The CDR3 spans 14 residues. The germline gives CDR1 SGDLS, CDR2 YYNGEE. Written as DNA, the CDR3 is TGTGCCAGCAGCGTAGGCCCAGCGGGAAGGGGGCAGTTCTTC. Its protein is CASSVGPAGRGQFF.

As regards this clonotype: This may stem from a read error, because a much larger clone lies one nucleotide away. The rearrangement uses TRBV27 and TRBJ2-6, with D perhaps TRBD2 (5 bases). The CDR3 runs to 15 residues. The germline CDR1 and CDR2 sequences are MNHEY and SMNVEV (reference sequence). CDR3 region: CASSTPSSWANVLTF. CDR3 bases: TGTGCCAGCAGTACCCCTAGCTCTTGGGCCAACGTCCTGACTTTC.

CDR3 protein: CASSFRTANTEAFF. CDR3 DNA sequence: TGCGCCAGCAGCTTCCGGACGGCGAACACTGAAGCTTTCTTT. The chain has TRBV5-1 and TRBJ1-1; unclear D gene. Trimming took off 2 bases at V and 1 base at J, with 9 bases between the two ends. Germline V gene sequence: CDR1 SGHRS, CDR2 YFSETQ. CDR3 length: 14 amino acids.